These T cell receptor beta chains were read from a single sample in a study of shared clonotypes between healthy human individuals. Assay: immunoSEQ multiplex PCR; the TCRdb copy retains only in-frame clones and omits some. The table lists over 1.4 million clones, approximately 96% of them singletons. Sequenced input: naive CD4+ T cells sorted from blood. The receptors come from a man aged 25-45 years in good health. Each CDR3 is given with its conserved first and last residue. A D gene is named only where the DNA matches it firmly. Only part of the rows carry a size: once, few, many, or a class if the clone is expanded.

D gene: NA; J gene: TRBJ1-2; V gene: TRBV28; clone size: NA; CDR3 protein: CASSVGNYGYTF; CDR3 DNA: TGTGCCAGCAGTGTCGGGAACTATGGCTACACCTTC
D gene: TRBD1; J gene: TRBJ1-2; V gene: TRBV27; clone size: NA; CDR3 protein: CASSPGTGIRGYTF; CDR3 DNA: TGTGCCAGCAGTCCAGGGACAGGGATCCGAGGCTACACCTTC
D gene: NA; J gene: TRBJ1-5; V gene: TRBV6-1; clone size: NA; CDR3 protein: CASSVTSGNNQPQHF; CDR3 DNA: TGTGCCAGCAGCGTTACCTCAGGGAACAATCAGCCCCAGCATTTT
D gene: TRBD2; J gene: TRBJ2-3; V gene: TRBV27; clone size: NA; CDR3 protein: CASRVSFLAGARLTDTQYF; CDR3 DNA: TGTGCCAGCAGAGTCTCGTTCCTAGCGGGAGCAAGACTCACAGATACGCAGTATTTT
D gene: NA; J gene: TRBJ2-1; V gene: TRBV19; clone size: NA; CDR3 protein: CASSSKGYNEQFF; CDR3 DNA: TGTGCCAGTAGTTCGAAAGGTTACAATGAGCAGTTCTTC
D gene: NA; J gene: TRBJ2-2; V gene: TRBV7-9; clone size: NA; CDR3 protein: CASSPGHITGELFF; CDR3 DNA: TGTGCCAGCAGCCCGGGACATATCACCGGGGAGCTGTTTTTT
D gene: NA; J gene: TRBJ2-7; V gene: TRBV29-1; clone size: NA; CDR3 protein: CSVAGYLRGEQYF; CDR3 DNA: TGCAGCGTTGCGGGTTATCTGAGGGGCGAGCAGTACTTC
D gene: NA; J gene: TRBJ2-7; V gene: TRBV5-5; clone size: NA; CDR3 protein: CASSLAGSYEQYF; CDR3 DNA: TGTGCCAGCAGCTTGGCGGGGTCCTACGAGCAGTACTTC
D gene: NA; J gene: TRBJ1-4; V gene: TRBV19; clone size: NA; CDR3 protein: CASTSAGEGEKLFF; CDR3 DNA: TGTGCCAGTACGTCGGCAGGGGAGGGAGAAAAACTGTTTTTT
D gene: TRBD1; J gene: TRBJ2-3; V gene: TRBV7-8; clone size: NA; CDR3 protein: CASSTWDRRGDTQYF; CDR3 DNA: TGTGCCAGCAGCACCTGGGACAGGAGGGGGGATACGCAGTATTTT
D gene: TRBD1; J gene: TRBJ1-1; V gene: TRBV7-2; clone size: NA; CDR3 protein: CASSFGQGGNTEAFF; CDR3 DNA: TGTGCCAGCAGCTTCGGACAGGGGGGGAACACTGAAGCTTTCTTT
D gene: TRBD2; J gene: TRBJ2-7; V gene: TRBV5-1; clone size: NA; CDR3 protein: CASSLGAGDPYEQYF; CDR3 DNA: TGCGCCAGCAGCTTGGGGGCGGGAGACCCCTACGAGCAGTACTTC
D gene: TRBD1; J gene: TRBJ2-6; V gene: TRBV6-1; clone size: NA; CDR3 protein: CASSRTGFLTF; CDR3 DNA: TGTGCCAGCAGTCGGACAGGGTTCCTGACTTTC
D gene: TRBD1; J gene: TRBJ1-1; V gene: TRBV10-3; clone size: NA; CDR3 protein: CAIGQGRPGRTEAFF; CDR3 DNA: TGTGCCATTGGACAGGGGAGGCCCGGGAGGACTGAAGCTTTCTTT
D gene: NA; J gene: TRBJ1-2; V gene: TRBV5-4; clone size: NA; CDR3 protein: CASSERAGGYTF; CDR3 DNA: TGTGCCAGCAGCGAAAGGGCGGGAGGCTACACCTTC
D gene: NA; J gene: TRBJ2-7; V gene: TRBV7-2; clone size: NA; CDR3 protein: CASSLVLGLVNEQYF; CDR3 DNA: TGTGCCAGCAGCTTAGTGTTGGGCCTAGTTAACGAGCAGTACTTC
D gene: TRBD2; J gene: TRBJ2-4; V gene: TRBV28; clone size: NA; CDR3 protein: CASSSPGLASAKNIQYF; CDR3 DNA: TGTGCCAGCAGTTCACCGGGACTAGCGTCAGCCAAAAACATTCAGTACTTC
D gene: NA; J gene: TRBJ2-2; V gene: TRBV9; clone size: NA; CDR3 protein: CASSVEGLAAGELFF; CDR3 DNA: TGTGCCAGCAGCGTAGAAGGGTTAGCGGCCGGGGAGCTGTTTTTT
D gene: TRBD2; J gene: TRBJ2-3; V gene: TRBV28; clone size: NA; CDR3 protein: CASSSFRLAGPTDTQYF; CDR3 DNA: TGTGCCAGCAGTTCATTCCGACTAGCGGGACCCACAGATACGCAGTATTTT
D gene: NA; J gene: TRBJ1-5; V gene: TRBV1; clone size: NA; CDR3 protein: CTEDRDAYSNQPQHF; CDR3 DNA: TGCACAGAGGACAGGGACGCATATAGCAATCAGCCCCAGCATTTT
D gene: TRBD1; J gene: TRBJ2-2; V gene: TRBV28; clone size: NA; CDR3 protein: CASRPAGTGHTGELFF; CDR3 DNA: TGTGCCAGCAGGCCCGCCGGGACAGGACACACCGGGGAGCTGTTTTTT
D gene: NA; J gene: TRBJ2-3; V gene: TRBV15; clone size: NA; CDR3 protein: CATRGGNSASTDTQYF; CDR3 DNA: TGTGCCACCAGGGGGGGCAATTCCGCTAGCACAGATACGCAGTATTTT
D gene: NA; J gene: TRBJ2-7; V gene: TRBV6-1; clone size: NA; CDR3 protein: CASTKTTSYEQYF; CDR3 DNA: TGTGCCAGCACCAAGACGACAAGCTACGAGCAGTACTTC
D gene: TRBD2; J gene: TRBJ2-2; V gene: TRBV5-1; clone size: NA; CDR3 protein: CASSTLAENTGELFF; CDR3 DNA: TGCGCCAGCAGCACCCTAGCGGAGAACACCGGGGAGCTGTTTTTT
D gene: TRBD2; J gene: TRBJ2-1; V gene: TRBV10-1; clone size: once; CDR3 protein: CASSGRGGDNEQFF; CDR3 DNA: TGCGCCAGCAGTGGTCGCGGGGGAGACAATGAGCAGTTCTTC
D gene: TRBD1; J gene: TRBJ2-7; V gene: TRBV5-1; clone size: NA; CDR3 protein: CASSLVGQGAYEQYF; CDR3 DNA: TGCGCCAGCAGCTTGGTAGGACAGGGGGCCTACGAGCAGTACTTC
D gene: NA; J gene: TRBJ2-1; V gene: TRBV12-5; clone size: NA; CDR3 protein: CASGLTSEQFF; CDR3 DNA: TGTGCTAGTGGTCTCACGAGTGAGCAGTTCTTC
D gene: NA; J gene: TRBJ1-1; V gene: TRBV27; clone size: NA; CDR3 protein: CASSRSMNTEAFF; CDR3 DNA: TGTGCCAGCAGTCGCAGCATGAACACTGAAGCTTTCTTT
D gene: NA; J gene: TRBJ1-1; V gene: TRBV7-8; clone size: NA; CDR3 protein: CASSTAPWVGNTEAFF; CDR3 DNA: TGTGCCAGCAGCACCGCCCCCTGGGTGGGGAACACTGAAGCTTTCTTT
D gene: TRBD2; J gene: TRBJ2-3; V gene: TRBV11-3; clone size: once; CDR3 protein: CASSPSEKSGRPLGVQYF; CDR3 DNA: TGTGCCAGCAGCCCATCTGAAAAAAGCGGGAGGCCATTAGGCGTGCAGTATTTT
D gene: TRBD2; J gene: TRBJ2-1; V gene: TRBV30; clone size: NA; CDR3 protein: CAWSRRLAGGTRYNEQFF; CDR3 DNA: TGTGCCTGGAGTAGACGACTAGCGGGAGGTACTCGATACAATGAGCAGTTCTTC
D gene: NA; J gene: TRBJ2-3; V gene: TRBV28; clone size: NA; CDR3 protein: CASRIGTDTDTQYF; CDR3 DNA: TGTGCCAGCAGAATTGGGACGGACACAGATACGCAGTATTTT
D gene: NA; J gene: TRBJ2-4; V gene: TRBV18; clone size: NA; CDR3 protein: CASSPVVGGSKNIQYF; CDR3 DNA: TGTGCCAGCTCACCAGTAGTCGGTGGTTCCAAAAACATTCAGTACTTC